Below are 16 T cell receptor beta chains sequenced from a single sample in a study of CD8+ T cells in alopecia areata. cDNA reverse transcribed from extracted RNA served as the sequencing template. Measured with immunoSEQ multiplex PCR; TCRdb has only the in-frame clones, and not every one. The data show about 140,000 clones, with approximately 50% seen just once and about 1% held by the top ten. The specimen comprised CD4+ T cells sorted from blood, sampled at week 0. The receptor set was obtained from a human donor with alopecia areata.

This chain uses TRBV29-1 with TRBJ2-5; D gene ambiguous. The germline V and J ends were trimmed by 3 bases and 4 bases, with 12 bases remaining between them. The V gene's germline CDR1 is SQVTM and CDR2 ANQGSEA. The CDR3 runs 13 residues. The CDR3: CSVEGRALETQYF. The CDR3 nucleotides read TGCAGCGTTGAGGGTCGGGCCCTAGAGACCCAGTACTTC.

This chain connects TRBV27 to TRBJ2-2; the match to TRBD2 covers 9 bases. Germline V gene sequence: CDR1 MNHEY, CDR2 SMNVEV (reference sequence). J lost 6 bases, V lost 5 bases, and 16 bases had no gene match. The CDR3 has 18 residues. CDR3 coding DNA: TGTGCCAGCAGTCCAACCCCATTATCTAGCGGGACCGCCGGGGAGCTGTTTTTT. Its protein product is CASSPTPLSSGTAGELFF.

This sequence joins TRBV4-1 and TRBJ2-3; 8 positions match TRBD2. The CDR3 loop spans 17 amino acids. The trim removed 2 bases at V and 5 bases at J, leaving 12 bases unmatched. The V gene's germline CDR1 is MGHRA and CDR2 YSYEKL. This chain's CDR3 is CASSQIRNSGKLDTQYF. CDR3 coding DNA: TGCGCCAGCAGCCAAATAAGAAATAGCGGGAAGCTAGATACGCAGTATTTT.

V is TRBV18 and J is TRBJ2-5; D may be TRBD1 (5 bases). CDR1 and CDR2 (germline): KGHSH, LQKENI. V was trimmed by 1 base and J by 4 bases, leaving 10 bases between them. The CDR3 contains 14 residues. The chain's CDR3 is CASSPLDRGETQYF. The CDR3 DNA sequence: TGTGCCAGCTCACCACTTGACAGAGGAGAGACCCAGTACTTC.

The chain uses TRBV5-6 and TRBJ1-1, with D perhaps TRBD1 (5 bases). CDR1 and CDR2 (germline): SGHDT, YYEEEE. Trimming stripped 6 bases from V and 4 bases from J, with 10 bases between. CDR3 size: 12 residues. CDR3 region: CASTAGPTEAFF. The CDR3 nucleotides are TGTGCCAGCACAGCAGGGCCCACTGAAGCTTTCTTT.

This clone was detected a few times. This sequence joins TRBV29-1 and TRBJ2-7; 9 nucleotides align to TRBD2. The trim removed 5 bases at V and 1 base at J, leaving 6 bases unmatched. CDR3 length: 14 amino acids. The germline V gene encodes CDR1 SQVTM and CDR2 ANQGSEA. The CDR3 DNA follows: TGCAGCGTTAAAAGCGGGAGGTCATCCTACGAGCAGTACTTC. It encodes CSVKSGRSSYEQYF.

The chain uses TRBV30 and TRBJ1-2, with D hard to call. CDR1 is GTSNPN, CDR2 SVGIG, per germline (reference sequence). The CDR3 spans 11 residues. Trimming took off 0 bases at V and 6 bases at J, with 5 bases between the two ends. DNA of the CDR3: TGTGCCTGGAGTGTGGGGAATGGCTACACCTTC. Translating gives CAWSVGNGYTF.

V and J are TRBV29-1 and TRBJ2-7; D is undetermined. This CDR3 comprises 8 residues. The germline V gene has CDR1 SQVTM and CDR2 ANQGSEA. The CDR3 bases are TGCAAGTACTACGAGCAGTACTTC. It encodes CKYYEQYF.

The chain combines TRBV7-8 with TRBJ1-3, with 8 bases matching TRBD1. Germline CDR1 and CDR2: SGHVS and FQNEAQ. V shed 5 bases and J 4 bases; nucleotides not matched to a gene: 7. This CDR3 has 15 amino acids. The CDR3 DNA is TGTGCCAGCAGCCCGTGGACAGGGTCCGGAAACACCATATATTTT. This gives the protein CASSPWTGSGNTIYF.

The gene calls are TRBV11-2 and TRBJ2-3; 7 bases align to TRBD2. Germline assignment: CDR1 SGHAT and CDR2 FQNNGV. There are 13 residues in the CDR3. V shed 0 bases and J 9 bases; nucleotides not matched to a gene: 3. The CDR3: CASSLDWRGTQYF. The CDR3 DNA is TGTGCCAGCAGCTTAGATTGGCGGGGGACGCAGTATTTT.

This rearrangement joins TRBV28 to TRBJ2-7; TRBD1 matches at 9 bases. Germline loops: CDR1 MDHEN, CDR2 SYDVKM. V trimming: 3 bases; J trimming: 4 bases; junction bases outside the gene matches: 4. This CDR3 has 14 amino acids. The CDR3 DNA reads as TGTGCCAGCAGTTTGGGGACAGGGCGTTACGAGCAGTACTTC. Its protein product is CASSLGTGRYEQYF.

V is TRBV6-5 and J is TRBJ1-4, with unresolved D. The CDR3 is 13 residues long. Germline V gives CDR1 MNHEY, CDR2 SVGAGI. The V end was cut by 5 bases, the J end by 7 bases, with 11 bases between. CDR3 in DNA: TGTGCCAGCAGTCTATTCCACGGTGAAAAACTGTTTTTT. It codes for CASSLFHGEKLFF.

This chain uses TRBV25-1 with TRBJ2-6; 11 bases fit TRBD1. Trimming took 6 bases from V and 2 from J; bases not matched to a gene: 3. This CDR3 contains 16 residues. CDR1 and CDR2 (germline): MGHDK, SYGVNS. The CDR3 sequence: CASRDRGHTGANVLTF. As DNA, the CDR3 is TGTGCCAGCAGGGACAGGGGGCACACTGGGGCCAACGTCCTGACTTTC.

The V and J genes are TRBV25-1 and TRBJ1-2; tentatively, D is TRBD1 (6 bases). The germline V and J ends were trimmed by 1 base and 8 bases, with 11 bases remaining between them. Germline V gene lookup returns CDR1 MGHDK and CDR2 SYGVNS. The CDR3 loop spans 13 amino acids. In nucleotides, the CDR3 is TGTGCCAGCAGTGAATTAACAGGGCAAGGCTACACCTTC. Translated: CASSELTGQGYTF.

The chain links TRBV4-1 to TRBJ2-2; D is perhaps TRBD1 (6 bases). The CDR3 spans 15 residues. Germline loops: CDR1 MGHRA, CDR2 YSYEKL. The V end lost 4 bases, the J end lost 0 bases, and 9 bases lay between the germline ends. CDR3 in amino acids: CASSPTGSNTGELFF. The CDR3 nucleotides are TGCGCCAGCAGCCCAACAGGGTCGAACACCGGGGAGCTGTTTTTT.

This clone was observed a handful of times. The V and J genes are TRBV2 and TRBJ2-7; D is ambiguous. Trimming shortened V by 2 bases and J by 7 bases, and 15 bases separated the two germline ends. Germline V lookup: CDR1 SNHLY, CDR2 FYNNEI. The CDR3 has 14 residues. CDR3 DNA: TGTGCCAGCAGTGAACAAGCTCGGCCCCGTGAGCAGTACTTC. Protein: CASSEQARPREQYF.